This T cell receptor (beta chain) is drawn from a study of tissue T cells after allogeneic stem cell transplantation. Time point noted: mouse harvest day 7 after allogeneic transplant. Each mouse received 10^7 T-cell-depleted marrow cells plus 10^6 splenic CD5+ T cells by tail vein. Study-level results: The patient cohort was small and clinically heterogeneous, with limited sampling depth.

On this clone: Its cognate antigen is unknown. Gene and germline names: mouse.

TCRdb keeps only in-frame clones here, not all; method: immunoSEQ multiplex PCR. This sample has more than 4,000 clones; less than 65% occur once, and the top ten carry about 6%. The material sequenced was gut tissue. The source of this sequence is a female BALB/c mouse given C57BL/6 T cells with graft-versus-host disease after an allogeneic hematopoietic cell transplant.

CDR3 DNA, as far as it was read: TGTGCCAGCTCGGACCGGGACAGGGAGAGAACCTATGAACAGTAC. Translated: CASSDRDRERTYEQY. The entire CDR3 reads CASSDRDRERTYEQYF. The rearrangement links TRBV12-1 to TRBJ2-7; 9 nucleotides align to TRBD1. Read coverage stops 1 residue before the CDR3 terminus; the germline J gene supplies the remainder. V shed 4 bases, J shed 2 bases, and the junction held 11 bases outside the gene matches. Looked up from germline, CDR1 is SGHSN and CDR2 is HYEKVE. The CDR3 runs to 16 residues.